The 16 T cell receptor beta chains presented below share a single source sample, sequenced in a study of shared clonotypes between healthy human individuals. Produced via immunoSEQ multiplex PCR; TCRdb's table is partial and in-frame only. Among about 960,000 clones listed, 76% were seen once. Sequenced: memory CD4+ T cells sorted from blood. This sample's subset: CD45RA-negative fraction. The receptor set was obtained from a man younger than 35 in good health.

This clone was recorded many times. The gene calls are TRBV5-4 and TRBJ2-5, with D unclear. This CDR3 comprises 13 residues. Trimming stripped 7 bases from V and 1 base from J, with 11 bases between. Germline V gene data show CDR1 as SGHNT and CDR2 as YYREEE (reference sequence). CDR3 nucleotides: TGTGCCAGCCGCAGGACGGCCCAAGAGACCCAGTACTTC. Protein: CASRRTAQETQYF. Based on the CDR3 plus reference TRBV5-4 and TRBJ2-5, the full variable domain is ETGVTQSPTHLIKTRGQQVTLRCSSQSGHNTVSWYQQALGQGPQFIFQYYREEENGRGNFPPRFSGLQFPNYSSELNVNALELDDSALYLCASRRTAQETQYFGPGTRLLVL.

Turning to this clone: Other DNA sequences in the same sample also yield this CDR3. The chain has TRBV5-1 and TRBJ1-2, with TRBD1 matching over 7 bases. The trim removed 0 bases at V and 6 bases at J, leaving 2 bases unmatched. This CDR3 comprises 13 residues. CDR1 and CDR2 (germline): SGHRS, YFSETQ. The CDR3 sequence: CASSLAGTDGYTF. The CDR3 DNA sequence: TGCGCCAGCAGCTTGGCTGGGACAGATGGCTACACCTTC.

The chain carries TRBV30 and TRBJ1-6; D unclear. This CDR3 is built from 17 residues. V was trimmed by 0 bases and J by 5 bases, leaving 17 bases between them. In germline, CDR1 is GTSNPN, CDR2 SVGIG (reference sequence). CDR3 region: CAWSVPGRAVNNSPLHF. The CDR3, as DNA: TGTGCCTGGAGTGTACCCGGGCGGGCCGTTAATAATTCACCCCTCCACTTT.

With regard to this clone: Other DNA sequences from this sample encode an identical CDR3 as well. This sequence joins TRBV5-1 and TRBJ2-3, with D maybe TRBD1 (6 bases). The CDR3 covers 14 residues. Between the trimmed V and J ends, which lost 6 bases and 1 base, there was a span of 12 bases. Germline lookup yields CDR1 SGHRS and CDR2 YFSETQ. The CDR3 reads CASKSSGGTDTQYF. The DNA of the CDR3 is TGCGCCAGCAAATCATCAGGGGGCACAGATACGCAGTATTTT.

The chain joins TRBV7-2 to TRBJ2-1, with D possibly being TRBD1 (6 bases). The CDR3 runs to 15 residues. The V and J ends lost 5 bases and 5 bases respectively, with 16 bases between them. Germline V CDR1 and CDR2: SGHTA, FQGNSA. The CDR3 is CASSPRGQRNNEQFF. The CDR3 coding sequence is TGTGCCAGCAGCCCCCGAGGACAGAGAAACAATGAGCAGTTCTTC.

The chain is built from TRBV9 and TRBJ1-5, with 8 bases matching TRBD1. Germline V gene data show CDR1 as SGDLS and CDR2 as YYNGEE. V lost 0 bases to trimming and J lost 5 bases; unmatched junction nucleotides: 1. The CDR3 is made up of 14 amino acids. The CDR3 loop reads CASSVAGGYQPQHF. CDR3 nucleotides: TGTGCCAGCAGCGTAGCAGGGGGCTATCAGCCCCAGCATTTT.

This clone showed up many times. Different DNA sequences within this sample yield the same CDR3. The V gene is TRBV7-9, the J gene TRBJ2-7; unclear D gene. CDR1 and CDR2 (germline): SEHNR, FQNEAQ (reference sequence). The CDR3 sequence is 13 residues long. V gave up 1 base and J gave up 4 bases, with 8 bases separating them. CDR3 DNA: TGTGCCAGCAGCTTAGTTTGGTCTTACGAGCAGTACTTC. Translation: CASSLVWSYEQYF.

The chain links TRBV14 to TRBJ2-1, with D perhaps given as TRBD1 or TRBD2 (5 bases each). The V and J ends lost 5 bases and 11 bases respectively, with 10 bases between them. This CDR3 is built from 11 residues. The germline V gene encodes CDR1 SGHDN and CDR2 FVKESK. In DNA, the CDR3 is TGTGCCAGCAGCACCCGGGGCCAGCAGTTCTTC. Its translation: CASSTRGQQFF.

The CDR3 DNA follows: TGTGCCAGCAGTGTGGTAAGGGGGGCTAGCACAGATACGCAGTATTTT. Amino acids: CASSVVRGASTDTQYF. The V gene is TRBV2, the J gene TRBJ2-3; D possibly matches TRBD1 or TRBD2 (6 bases each). CDR1 SNHLY and CDR2 FYNNEI come from the germline V gene. The CDR3 is 16 residues long. V was clipped by 4 bases and J by 0 bases, with 14 bases between them.

This clone was detected only once. V is TRBV5-1 and J is TRBJ2-3, with 8 nucleotides matching TRBD2. Trimming took 5 bases from V and 5 from J; bases not matched to a gene: 10. The CDR3 spans 15 residues. Germline V gene data show CDR1 as SGHRS and CDR2 as YFSETQ. CDR3 protein: CASSHTSGPGDTQYF. The CDR3, as DNA: TGCGCCAGCAGTCATACTAGCGGACCGGGAGATACGCAGTATTTT.

This clone is a singleton in its sample. This chain uses TRBV10-3 with TRBJ2-1, with 7 bases lining up with TRBD1. Germline V lookup: CDR1 ENHRY, CDR2 SYGVKD. The V and J ends lost 2 bases and 1 base, in that order; junction bases with no gene match: 5. The CDR3 consists of 16 residues. The CDR3 nucleotides are TGTGCCATCAGTGAGCCTACAGGGGAATCCTACAATGAGCAGTTCTTC. It specifies CAISEPTGESYNEQFF.

The chain combines TRBV15 with TRBJ2-1; TRBD1 or TRBD2 may be the D gene (6 bases each). Germline assignment: CDR1 LNHNV and CDR2 YYDKDF (reference sequence). Trimming removed 1 base at V and 0 bases at J, with 19 bases between. This CDR3 is 19 amino acids long. As DNA, the CDR3 is TGTGCCACCAGCAGAGGTGGGCCAAGGGGGGATAGCTCCTACAATGAGCAGTTCTTC. Protein product: CATSRGGPRGDSSYNEQFF. The variable domain in full, completed from reference TRBV15 and TRBJ2-1, reads DAMVIQNPRYQVTQFGKPVTLSCSQTLNHNVMYWYQQKSSQAPKLLFHYYDKDFNNEADTPDNFQSRRPNTSFCFLDIRSPGLGDTAMYLCATSRGGPRGDSSYNEQFFGPGTRLTVL.

J is TRBJ2-2 and V is TRBV6-5; D might be TRBD2 (6 bases). The CDR3 loop spans 14 amino acids. Trimming removed 8 bases at V and 3 bases at J, with 13 bases between. Germline V CDR1 and CDR2: MNHEY, SVGAGI. The CDR3 DNA is TGTGCCAGCTCGCAGGGAGGTTACACCGGGGAGCTGTTTTTT. Its translation is CASSQGGYTGELFF.

The J gene is TRBJ2-3, the V gene TRBV7-8, with 9 bases identical to TRBD2. The CDR3 is made up of 15 amino acids. V dropped 1 base and J dropped 9; count of bases not matched to a gene: 8. The germline CDR1 and CDR2 sequences are SGHVS and FQNEAQ. The CDR3 DNA is TGTGCCAGCAGCTTAGAAGGGACTAGCTTACACACGCAGTATTTT. It is translated as CASSLEGTSLHTQYF.

Turning to this clone: Other DNA sequences in the same sample also yield this CDR3. The chain recombines TRBV2 with TRBJ1-1; TRBD1 aligns across 7 bases. Trimming cost V 8 bases and J 0 bases; bases outside gene matches: 6. This CDR3 region has 14 residues. The germline CDR1 and CDR2 sequences are SNHLY and FYNNEI. CDR3 loop: CASRRDSLNTEAFF. In DNA, the CDR3 is TGTGCCAGCCGGAGGGACAGTTTGAACACTGAAGCTTTCTTT.

The chain links TRBV30 to TRBJ1-1; no reliable D call. CDR1 and CDR2 (germline): GTSNPN, SVGIG (reference sequence). Between the trimmed V and J ends, which lost 0 bases and 2 bases, there was a span of 10 bases. This CDR3 region has 14 residues. The CDR3 sequence: CAWSVFPLNTEAFF. DNA of the CDR3: TGTGCCTGGAGTGTGTTCCCCTTAAACACTGAAGCTTTCTTT.